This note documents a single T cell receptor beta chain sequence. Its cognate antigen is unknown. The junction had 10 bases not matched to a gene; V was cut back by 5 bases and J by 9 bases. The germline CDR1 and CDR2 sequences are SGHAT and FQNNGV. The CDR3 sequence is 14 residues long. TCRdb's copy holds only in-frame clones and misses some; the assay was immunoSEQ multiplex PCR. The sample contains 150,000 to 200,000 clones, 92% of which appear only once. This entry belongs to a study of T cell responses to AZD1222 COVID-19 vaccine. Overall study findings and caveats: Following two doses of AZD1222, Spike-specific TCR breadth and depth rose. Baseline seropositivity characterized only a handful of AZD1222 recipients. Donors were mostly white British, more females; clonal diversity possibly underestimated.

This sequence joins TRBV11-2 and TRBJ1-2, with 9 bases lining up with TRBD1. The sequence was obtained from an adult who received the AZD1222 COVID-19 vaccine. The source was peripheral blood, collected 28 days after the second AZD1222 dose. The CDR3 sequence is CASSDRDRDGRYTF. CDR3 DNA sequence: TGTGCCAGCAGCGACCGGGACAGGGACGGTCGCTACACCTTC.